A single TCR beta chain is shown here with its context. TCRdb's copy holds only in-frame clones and misses some; the assay was immunoSEQ multiplex PCR. The profile shows around 510,000 clones, approximately 95% of them singletons. This CDR3 spans 14 amino acids. Trimming stripped 8 bases from V and 8 bases from J, with 22 bases between. Germline V gene sequence: CDR1 SQVTM, CDR2 ANQGSEA. This sample is part of a study of shared clonotypes between healthy human individuals. The chain links TRBV29-1 to TRBJ2-1; perhaps TRBD2 as D (6 bases). The sequence derives from a woman under 40 in good health. Input material: naive CD4+ T cells sorted from blood. The subset here: CD45RA+ positively selected. The CDR3 DNA reads TGCAGCATGCAGGAGGGCAAACTCCTCCATGAGCAGTTCTTC. Translating it yields CSMQEGKLLHEQFF.